This T cell receptor beta chain was captured in a study of T cells in Graves' hyperthyroidism and ophthalmopathy. Recently diagnosed hyperthyroidism of less than 2 months' duration affected patients aged 18 to 65. Patients showing uncontrolled infection, other autoimmune disease, pregnancy or lactation were ineligible. Fresh 10 ml peripheral blood yielded PBMCs. This CDR3 contains 13 residues. Per the germline V gene, CDR1 is SSHAT and CDR2 is FNYEAQ (reference sequence). Trimming pared 5 bases from V and 5 bases from J, leaving 11 bases between. This clonotype was counted a few times. Amplified TCR beta CDR3 regions came from RNA transcripts. HTBI primers were employed in a first-round RT-PCR of the TCR CDR3. A single record per CDR3 protein comes from TCRdb applying MiXCR to the multiplex PCR reads. The sample consists of under 450,000 distinct CDR3 sequences, 17% of them appearing once.

Sequencing was performed on blood. V gene TRBV7-7 combines with J gene TRBJ2-3, with D possibly matching TRBD1 (5 bases). The clonotype was recovered from a woman in her 30s with Graves' hyperthyroidism that later progressed to Graves' ophthalmopathy. In DNA form, the CDR3 reads TGTGCCAGCAGCCTAGGGGTCCAAGATACGCAGTATTTT. Protein: CASSLGVQDTQYF.